This entry lists 26 T cell receptor beta chains sequenced from one sample in a study of identical twins (dated by TCRdb to the mid-2010s). The receptor library was made with 5' RACE. TCRdb lists the instrument as Illumina HiSeq 2000. The public reads were reanalyzed by TCRdb: fastp trimming at Q25, MiXCR alignment, in-frame beta chains only. Rows are unified per CDR3 protein, each entry keeping the most common DNA and genes. For this sample the table gives around 370,000 distinct CDR3 sequences, of which 9% were detected only once. 8% to 10% of the sample belongs to the ten largest clones. Material for sequencing was naive T cells sorted from blood. The cell subset or site label for this specimen denotes: cells isolated with a human naive T-cell isolation kit. The receptors were sampled from a woman aged 50 to 60 in good health.

The gene calls are TRBV5-1 and TRBJ2-7; a weak D match, TRBD1 (5 bases). V lost 0 bases, J lost 0 bases, and 10 bases lay in between. CDR1 SGHRS and CDR2 YFSETQ come from the germline V gene. The CDR3 is 15 residues long. The CDR3 bases are TGCGCCAGCAGCTTGGGGGGCAGTAGCTCCTACGAGCAGTACTTC. Residues: CASSLGGSSSYEQYF.

This clonotype was counted a few times. The chain has TRBV25-1 and TRBJ1-1; possible D gene TRBD1, 6 bases. The CDR3 runs to 13 residues. V lost 1 base, J lost 5 bases, and 8 bases lay in between. From germline, CDR1 is MGHDK and CDR2 SYGVNS. The CDR3 region has the DNA TGTGCCAGCAGTGAATTACAGGGTACTGAAGCTTTCTTT. Translated: CASSELQGTEAFF.

The chain has TRBV29-1 and TRBJ2-3; D is ambiguous. V shed 8 bases and J shed 2 bases, with 14 bases lying between them. CDR3 size: 13 residues. Germline V gene data show CDR1 as SQVTM and CDR2 as ANQGSEA. CDR3 amino acids: CSLILRSTDTQYF. The CDR3 DNA is TGCAGCCTTATTTTACGCTCCACAGATACGCAGTATTTT.

In this sample, this clonotype turned up many times. The V gene is TRBV12-3 or TRBV12-4, the J gene TRBJ2-7, with D unresolved. The CDR3 contains 14 residues. The germline V and J ends were trimmed by 4 bases and 0 bases, with 10 bases remaining between them. The DNA of the CDR3 is TGTGCCAGCAGTTCGTGGCAGAGCTCCTACGAGCAGTACTTC. Its translation is CASSSWQSSYEQYF.

This clonotype has ten or more counts. The chain couples TRBV29-1 to TRBJ2-1, with TRBD2 matching over 7 bases. The CDR3 covers 13 residues. Germline V gene sequence: CDR1 SQVTM, CDR2 ANQGSEA. V lost 6 bases to trimming and J lost 4 bases; unmatched junction nucleotides: 6. CDR3 sequence (DNA): TGCAGCGTCGAGCGGGGATTGTACAATGAGCAGTTCTTC. Protein sequence: CSVERGLYNEQFF.

In its sample, this clonotype was seen a few times. J is TRBJ1-1 and V is TRBV6-5; 8 bases match TRBD1. Germline CDR1 MNHEY, CDR2 SVGAGI. V was pared by 0 bases and J by 1 base, with 16 bases of the junction left unmatched. The CDR3 has 20 amino acids. The CDR3 coding sequence is TGTGCCAGCAGTTACTCGAGTTCCTTCAGGGGGCTAGTGGGGAACACTGAAGCTTTCTTT. This sequence encodes CASSYSSSFRGLVGNTEAFF.

This clonotype turned up a few times. The chain links TRBV5-6 to TRBJ1-4; possible D gene TRBD1, 5 bases. The germline V gene has CDR1 SGHDT and CDR2 YYEEEE. V was cut by 4 bases and J by 16 bases, with 11 bases left in between. The CDR3 has 10 residues. CDR3 in amino acids: CASSQTEKFF. The CDR3 coding sequence is TGTGCCAGCAGCCAGACAGAGAAGTTTTTT.

The chain carries TRBV5-1 and TRBJ2-2, with TRBD2 matching 7 bases. The junction had 7 bases not matched to a gene; V was cut back by 2 bases and J by 6 bases. CDR1 SGHRS and CDR2 YFSETQ come from the germline V gene. This CDR3 contains 15 residues. As DNA, the CDR3 is TGCGCCAGCAGCTTCGGGCGGGAGTTCTCCGGGGAGCTGTTTTTT. This encodes CASSFGREFSGELFF.

In this sample, this clonotype turned up a few times. The chain joins TRBV6-2 or TRBV6-3 to TRBJ1-2, with TRBD1 matching 10 bases. Germline CDR1 is MNHEY and CDR2 is SVGEGT. V was clipped by 6 bases and J by 7 bases; unmatched bases: 5. The CDR3 extends over 13 amino acids. The CDR3: CASRRQGAFGYTF. CDR3 sequence (DNA): TGTGCCAGCAGACGACAGGGGGCCTTTGGCTACACCTTC.

This clonotype showed up just a few times. The chain joins TRBV20-1 to TRBJ2-3; 7 nucleotides match TRBD2. The germline CDR1 and CDR2 sequences are DFQATT and SNEGSKA (reference sequence). The J segment lost 2 bases and the V segment lost 1 base, leaving 15 bases of the junction unmatched. This CDR3 has 18 residues. The CDR3, as DNA: TGCAGTGCTAGAGCTTTGGGCTTCACTAGCGTCGCCACAGATACGCAGTATTTT. Its translation: CSARALGFTSVATDTQYF.

CDR3 sequence reads: CASSLDPPAGAVDTQYF. The CDR3 bases are TGCGCCAGCAGCTTGGACCCCCCAGCGGGAGCGGTAGATACGCAGTATTTT. The chain recombines TRBV5-1 with TRBJ2-3, with TRBD2 identical over 8 bases. V lost 0 bases and J lost 5; bases outside the gene matches: 11. The CDR3 consists of 17 residues. From germline, CDR1 is SGHRS and CDR2 YFSETQ.

This clonotype was seen more than once but under ten times. The J gene is TRBJ1-1, the V gene TRBV29-1, with D unclear. Looked up from germline, CDR1 is SQVTM and CDR2 is ANQGSEA. Between the trimmed V and J ends, which lost 6 bases and 1 base, there was a span of 12 bases. The CDR3 totals 13 residues. The CDR3 here is CSVRGRANTEAFF. CDR3 nucleotides: TGCAGCGTCCGAGGTAGGGCGAACACTGAAGCTTTCTTT.

Of note for this clonotype: This CDR3 is missing its conserved last phenylalanine or tryptophan, likely due to a read error. This chain links TRBV15 with TRBJ2-2; the D is unclear. Trimming stripped 0 bases from V and 4 bases from J, with 6 bases between. Germline values: CDR1 LNHNV, CDR2 YYDKDF (reference sequence). The CDR3 runs 14 residues. DNA of the CDR3: TGTGCCACCAGCAGAGATCGTAGCACCGGGGAGCTGTTTTCT. It yields the protein CATSRDRSTGELFS.

This clonotype was detected many times. V is TRBV5-1 and J is TRBJ1-5; TRBD1 might be the D (5 bases). V gave up 0 bases and J gave up 0 bases, with 7 bases separating them. The CDR3 runs 15 residues. CDR1 is SGHRS and CDR2 is YFSETQ in the germline V gene. The CDR3 DNA follows: TGCGCCAGCAGCTTGGGAGGGGCTAGCAATCAGCCCCAGCATTTT. This sequence encodes CASSLGGASNQPQHF.

Here the CDR3 reads CASSQTPLYEQYV. CDR3 sequence (DNA): TGTGCCAGCAGCCAAACACCACTATACGAGCAGTACGTC. This chain joins TRBV11-2 and TRBJ2-7, with D unclear. V was clipped by 5 bases and J by 4 bases, with 12 bases between them. The CDR3 is made up of 13 amino acids. The V gene's germline CDR1 is SGHAT and CDR2 FQNNGV.

This chain connects TRBV24-1 to TRBJ2-1; D not certain. V dropped 4 bases and J dropped 5 bases, with 14 bases sitting between them. The CDR3 totals 15 residues. Germline V gene sequence: CDR1 KGHDR, CDR2 SFDVKD. The CDR3 nucleotides read TGTGCCACCAGTGACCCCGCTCGCCTCAACAATGAGCAGTTCTTC. This gives the protein CATSDPARLNNEQFF.

This clonotype was seen more than once but under ten times. The chain is built from TRBV2 and TRBJ2-1; TRBD2 might be the D (5 bases). CDR1 SNHLY and CDR2 FYNNEI come from the germline V gene. The CDR3 is 13 residues long. Between the trimmed V and J ends, which lost 9 bases and 5 bases, there was a span of 14 bases. CDR3 in DNA: TGTGCCAGAAAACCCAAGGAGGACAATGAGCAGTTCTTC. This sequence encodes CARKPKEDNEQFF.

This clonotype appeared a few times. The chain joins TRBV5-1 to TRBJ2-1; 9 bases agree with TRBD2. There are 13 residues in the CDR3. CDR1 is SGHRS, CDR2 YFSETQ, per germline. The trim removed 2 bases at V and 10 bases at J, leaving 4 bases unmatched. DNA of the CDR3: TGCGCCAGCAGCTTAGTCCTAGCGGGGGAGCAGTTCTTC. Amino acid sequence: CASSLVLAGEQFF.

This clonotype has a handful of counts. The rearrangement links TRBV6-5 to TRBJ1-2, with D tentatively TRBD1 (6 bases). The V end was cut by 2 bases, the J end by 7 bases, with 17 bases between. In germline, CDR1 is MNHEY, CDR2 SVGAGI. This CDR3 comprises 15 residues. CDR3 bases: TGTGCCAGCAGTTACGGTTTAGAGGGGGGCCGTGGCTACACCTTC. Translated, it gives CASSYGLEGGRGYTF.

This clonotype was counted a few times. The chain uses TRBV19 and TRBJ2-1; 7 bases map to TRBD1. The germline V gene has CDR1 LNHDA and CDR2 SQIVND (reference sequence). J gave up 0 bases and V 4 bases, and 6 bases lay outside the gene matches. The CDR3 loop spans 16 amino acids. The chain's CDR3 is CASSTLRQGSYNEQFF. In DNA, the CDR3 is TGTGCCAGTAGTACTCTCAGACAGGGCTCCTACAATGAGCAGTTCTTC.

The chain links TRBV25-1 to TRBJ1-2, with D hard to call. The V gene lost 6 bases and the J gene lost 5 bases, with 7 bases spanning the gap. CDR3 size: 11 residues. The V gene's germline CDR1 is MGHDK and CDR2 SYGVNS. CDR3 protein: CASRAAYGYTF. For the CDR3, the DNA is TGTGCCAGCAGGGCAGCATATGGCTACACCTTC.

This clonotype turned up a few times. This rearrangement joins TRBV5-1 to TRBJ2-7; 11 nucleotides match TRBD1. There are 14 residues in the CDR3. Germline CDR1 reads SGHRS; CDR2 reads YFSETQ. V shed 3 bases and J 6 bases; nucleotides not matched to a gene: 5. This CDR3 is CASSSGQGAPEQYV. The CDR3 DNA reads TGCGCCAGCAGCTCCGGACAGGGGGCCCCCGAGCAGTACGTC.

This clonotype was counted a few times. The V and J genes are TRBV7-9 and TRBJ2-3; D remains ambiguous. V was shortened by 1 base and J by 4 bases, with 6 bases between the two germline ends. This CDR3 contains 13 residues. Germline V gene sequence: CDR1 SEHNR, CDR2 FQNEAQ (reference sequence). This CDR3 reads CASSLGGPDTQYF. The CDR3 DNA follows: TGTGCCAGCAGCTTAGGTGGGCCAGATACGCAGTATTTT. Drawing the rest from reference TRBV7-9 and TRBJ2-3, the complete variable domain is DTGVSQNPRHKITKRGQNVTFRCDPISEHNRLYWYRQTLGQGPEFLTYFQNEAQLEKSRLLSDRFSAERPKGSFSTLEIQRTEQGDSAMYLCASSLGGPDTQYFGPGTRLTVL.

This clonotype has a handful of counts. An end of the junction differs from the germline gene, which may be a read error. The rearrangement joins TRBV11-2 to TRBJ2-5; 8 bases agree with TRBD1. The CDR3 runs to 13 residues. Germline loops: CDR1 SGHAT, CDR2 FQNNGV. CDR3 protein: CASSYGQGETQYF. In nucleotides, the CDR3 is TGTGCCAGCAGTTACGGACAGGGAGAGACCCAGTACTTT. Together with reference TRBV11-2 and TRBJ2-5, the CDR3 gives the full variable domain: EAGVAQSPRYKIIEKRQSVAFWCNPISGHATLYWYQQILGQGPKLLIQFQNNGVVDDSQLPKDRFSAERLKGVDSTLKIQPAKLEDSAVYLCASSYGQGETQYFGPGTRLLVL.

This clonotype occurred a few times. V usage is TRBV9 and J usage is TRBJ2-2, with D maybe TRBD2 (6 bases). V lost 3 bases to trimming and J lost 4 bases, with 16 bases between them. There are 16 residues in the CDR3. Looked up from germline, CDR1 is SGDLS and CDR2 is YYNGEE. This CDR3 is CASSERWGLSTGELFF. The CDR3 coding sequence is TGTGCCAGCAGCGAGCGGTGGGGACTTTCCACCGGGGAGCTGTTTTTT.

This clonotype was picked up a small number of times. This sequence joins TRBV30 and TRBJ2-7; TRBD2 is a possible D gene (6 bases). Germline values: CDR1 GTSNPN, CDR2 SVGIG (reference sequence). CDR3 length: 12 amino acids. V lost 2 bases and J lost 4, with 9 bases in between. Here the CDR3 DNA reads TGTGCCTGGAGTCCCGGGACTTACGAGCAGTACTTC. Protein: CAWSPGTYEQYF.